This note documents a single T cell receptor (beta chain) sequence. The specificity of this receptor is unknown. Qualities for individual bases were not recorded, and no much larger clone is one base off. Whole blood was collected in K2EDTA tubes by collaborating institutions according to the institutions' own protocols. For TCRbeta analysis, collaborators shipped samples as frozen whole blood, isolated PBMCs, or DNA extracted from either of those sample types. The data originate from a study of blood T cell repertoires in COVID-19 (dated by TCRdb to about 2020). Some background on the complete study: The collaborator samples originated in the United States, Italy and Spain and spanned the acute and convalescent phases of COVID-19. The prospective study material was composed of cDNA or gDNA derived from T cells, B-cell-depleted T cells, or PBMCs. The dataset comprised deeply sampled blood TCRbeta repertoires from subjects exposed to, actively infected with, or recovered from COVID-19. The repertoires were made available in a free public database intended to serve as a resource for research on the immune response to SARS-CoV-2. Samples were obtained from the ongoing ImmuneRACE study (first 160 participants) and from over a thousand subjects provided by 6 global collaborators. Sample metadata almost always included a de-identified subject ID, COVID-19 status, age in years and sex. Where available, HLA class I and class II types were taken from metadata supplied by the sample provider and were not determined by assay-based typing.

The research as a whole found: The quantity of clinical and demographic metadata differed by source and by participant and was supplied without curation.

The CDR3 measures 14 amino acids from cysteine to phenylalanine. Left in the record is the CDR3 DNA by itself, 42 bases read in frame from the first base. CDR1 and CDR2 are drawn from the germline V gene: ENHRY, SYGVKD. Trimming takes 6 bases off V and 0 bases off J; junction bases not matched to a gene: 2. TCRbeta CDR3 regions were amplified from genomic DNA by means of the immunoSEQ Assay, a bias-controlled multiplex PCR. The study's own analysis went as follows. The number of nucleated cells in each sample was estimated from the amplification of reference gene primers within the assay. To quantify the absolute abundance of each unique TCRbeta CDR3 rearrangement, sequence reads were collapsed and filtered. For each sample, productive Simpson clonality was calculated by taking the square root of Simpson's diversity index across productive rearrangements. TCRdb limited this immuneACCESS table to in-frame rearrangements with V and J called. A share of clones is missing; checked studies link under half to unresolved V genes, and the rest is unexplained. D and trimming come from the DNA, and the V and J calls and clone size come from that table. The sample table lists about 220,000 clones, around 82% of them with a count of one. The ten largest clones represent 3% to 4.5% of the sample.

The rearranged segments are TRBV10-3 and TRBJ1-3, with 7 bases in between that match TRBD1. The material sequenced was peripheral blood. This sequence was found in a woman of 80 years or more with acute or convalescent COVID-19. The CDR3 corresponds to CAIRGTASGNTIYF. The DNA sequence is given as TGTGCCATCAGGGGGACAGCCTCTGGAAACACCATATATTTT.